The rows below give T cell receptor beta chains drawn from one sample of a study of blood T cell repertoires in COVID-19. Produced via immunoSEQ multiplex PCR; TCRdb's table is partial and in-frame only. Found here are 250,000 to 350,000 clones, more than 70% of them singletons; the top ten hold approximately 1.2%. Sequencing was carried out using peripheral blood. The receptors here all came from a woman aged 50 to 60 with acute or convalescent COVID-19. Each CDR3 is given with its conserved first and last residue. The D gene is left open where the match is weak. A clone size is listed for some rows: how often the clone was seen (once, few, many), or a class if it is expanded.

D gene: TRBD2; clone size: .; J gene: TRBJ2-5; CDR3 length: 15; V gene: TRBV12-5; CDR3 DNA: TGTGCTAGTGGTTTGGTCTCATGGGGGGGAGAGACCCAGTACTTC; CDR3 protein: CASGLVSWGGETQYF
D gene: .; clone size: .; J gene: TRBJ2-5; CDR3 length: 15; V gene: TRBV5-1; CDR3 DNA: TGCGCCAGCAGCTTGGTAGGCGGCGGAGAAGAGACCCAGTACTTC; CDR3 protein: CASSLVGGGEETQYF
D gene: TRBD2; clone size: .; J gene: TRBJ2-3; CDR3 length: 17; V gene: TRBV27; CDR3 DNA: TGTGCCAGCAGTTCCCTTCTAGCGGGATATAGCACAGATACGCAGTATTTT; CDR3 protein: CASSSLLAGYSTDTQYF
D gene: .; clone size: once; J gene: TRBJ1-4; CDR3 length: 14; V gene: TRBV5-1; CDR3 DNA: TGCGCCAGCAGGCAGGGGACAACTAATGAAAAACTGTTTTTT; CDR3 protein: CASRQGTTNEKLFF
D gene: .; clone size: .; J gene: TRBJ2-3; CDR3 length: 15; V gene: TRBV5-1; CDR3 DNA: TGCGCCAGCAGCTTACAGGACGGGGGACCAGATACGCAGTATTTT; CDR3 protein: CASSLQDGGPDTQYF
D gene: .; clone size: .; J gene: TRBJ2-7; CDR3 length: 13; V gene: TRBV7-2; CDR3 DNA: TGTGCCAGCAGCCCCAGGGGTGTGGACGAGCAGTACTTC; CDR3 protein: CASSPRGVDEQYF
D gene: .; clone size: .; J gene: TRBJ2-1; CDR3 length: 12; V gene: TRBV6-5; CDR3 DNA: TGTGCCAGCAGTCGAGGGCAAGCTGAGCAGTTCTTC; CDR3 protein: CASSRGQAEQFF
D gene: .; clone size: .; J gene: TRBJ1-2; CDR3 length: 11; V gene: TRBV29-1; CDR3 DNA: TGCAGCGTGCGGACAGCATATGGCTACACCTTC; CDR3 protein: CSVRTAYGYTF
D gene: .; clone size: .; J gene: TRBJ2-3; CDR3 length: 15; V gene: TRBV11-1; CDR3 DNA: TGTGCCAGCAGCTATAGGGAGCTCACCACAGATACGCAGTATTTT; CDR3 protein: CASSYRELTTDTQYF
D gene: .; clone size: few; J gene: TRBJ1-1; CDR3 length: 14; V gene: TRBV9; CDR3 DNA: TGTGCCAGCAGCCCTAGGGGGGGATCGGCTGAAGCTTTCTTT; CDR3 protein: CASSPRGGSAEAFF
D gene: .; clone size: once; J gene: TRBJ1-2; CDR3 length: 11; V gene: TRBV27; CDR3 DNA: TGTGCCAGCAGTCCCTACCATGGCTACACCTTC; CDR3 protein: CASSPYHGYTF
D gene: .; clone size: once; J gene: TRBJ2-5; CDR3 length: 13; V gene: TRBV7-2; CDR3 DNA: TGTGCCAGCAGCTTCGACAGACAAGAGACCCAGTACTTC; CDR3 protein: CASSFDRQETQYF
D gene: .; clone size: .; J gene: TRBJ2-5; CDR3 length: 13; V gene: TRBV19; CDR3 DNA: TGTGCCAGTACCTCCGGTCTGCGGGAGACCCAGTACTTC; CDR3 protein: CASTSGLRETQYF
D gene: TRBD2; clone size: once; J gene: TRBJ2-3; CDR3 length: 16; V gene: TRBV19; CDR3 DNA: TGTGCCAGTAGGCCTCTCCTAGCGGGGCGCACAGATACGCAGTATTTT; CDR3 protein: CASRPLLAGRTDTQYF
D gene: TRBD1; clone size: .; J gene: TRBJ1-2; CDR3 length: 17; V gene: TRBV11-2; CDR3 DNA: TGTGCCAGCAGCTTAGACTTGACAGGGGGGAAAGAGGATGGCTACACCTTC; CDR3 protein: CASSLDLTGGKEDGYTF
D gene: .; clone size: .; J gene: TRBJ1-1; CDR3 length: 14; V gene: TRBV19; CDR3 DNA: TGTGCCAGTAACTCCCAGGGGATGAACACTGAAGCTTTCTTT; CDR3 protein: CASNSQGMNTEAFF
D gene: .; clone size: .; J gene: TRBJ2-3; CDR3 length: 15; V gene: TRBV5-4; CDR3 DNA: TGTGCCAGCAGCTTGGACAGGGCGGGCACAGATACGCAGTATTTT; CDR3 protein: CASSLDRAGTDTQYF
D gene: TRBD1; clone size: .; J gene: TRBJ1-1; CDR3 length: 12; V gene: TRBV7-9; CDR3 DNA: TGTGCCAGCAGTCGGACAGGGGTTGGCGCTTTCTTT; CDR3 protein: CASSRTGVGAFF
D gene: TRBD2; clone size: once; J gene: TRBJ2-1; CDR3 length: 18; V gene: TRBV15; CDR3 DNA: TGTGCCACCAGCAGTCTTGGGACTAGCGGGAGGACCTACAATGAGCAGTTCTTC; CDR3 protein: CATSSLGTSGRTYNEQFF
D gene: TRBD2; clone size: .; J gene: TRBJ2-3; CDR3 length: 20; V gene: TRBV7-2; CDR3 DNA: TGTGCCAGCAGCTTAGCGGGAGGGGCGTCCCAGCTGCCGAGCAGGGATACGCAGTATTTT; CDR3 protein: CASSLAGGASQLPSRDTQYF
D gene: .; clone size: .; J gene: TRBJ1-6; CDR3 length: 15; V gene: TRBV3-1/TRBV3-2; CDR3 DNA: TGTGCCAGCAGCCGACAGCGGGGAGAAGGGTCACCCCTCCACTTT; CDR3 protein: CASSRQRGEGSPLHF
D gene: .; clone size: once; J gene: TRBJ2-4; CDR3 length: 15; V gene: TRBV5-1; CDR3 DNA: TGCGCCAGCAGCTTGGCCTCCTCCCCCATGACTAGATGGTACTTC; CDR3 protein: CASSLASSPMTRWYF
D gene: TRBD2; clone size: .; J gene: TRBJ2-2; CDR3 length: 18; V gene: TRBV5-1; CDR3 DNA: TGCGCCAGCAGCTTGGGGGCTAGCGGGAGAGCGAACACCGGGGAGCTGTTTTTT; CDR3 protein: CASSLGASGRANTGELFF
D gene: .; clone size: .; J gene: TRBJ2-3; CDR3 length: 13; V gene: TRBV19; CDR3 DNA: TGTGCCAGTCAGACAGGAACCCCTCATACGCAGTATTTT; CDR3 protein: CASQTGTPHTQYF
D gene: TRBD1; clone size: once; J gene: TRBJ1-2; CDR3 length: 15; V gene: TRBV19; CDR3 DNA: TGTGCCAGTAGCAATCTAATTGACAGGGGGAATGGCTACACCTTC; CDR3 protein: CASSNLIDRGNGYTF
D gene: .; clone size: .; J gene: TRBJ2-5; CDR3 length: 14; V gene: TRBV7-2; CDR3 DNA: TGTGCCAGCAGCTTACTATCGTACCAAGAGACCCAGTACTTC; CDR3 protein: CASSLLSYQETQYF
D gene: .; clone size: .; J gene: TRBJ2-3; CDR3 length: 15; V gene: TRBV7-9; CDR3 DNA: TGTGCCAGCAGCTTAGGAGGCCCGGGGACAGATACGCAGTATTTT; CDR3 protein: CASSLGGPGTDTQYF
D gene: TRBD1; clone size: few; J gene: TRBJ2-1; CDR3 length: 13; V gene: TRBV19; CDR3 DNA: TGTGCCAGTAGTCCCAACACAGGGGGTGAGCAGTTCTTC; CDR3 protein: CASSPNTGGEQFF
D gene: TRBD1; clone size: .; J gene: TRBJ2-1; CDR3 length: 15; V gene: TRBV19; CDR3 DNA: TGTGCCAGCCCTCATCGACAGGGTAGCTTTAATGAGCAGTTCTTC; CDR3 protein: CASPHRQGSFNEQFF
D gene: TRBD2; clone size: .; J gene: TRBJ2-4; CDR3 length: 16; V gene: TRBV4-3; CDR3 DNA: TGCGCCAGCAGCCGCCCTGGGGGAGGGGCCAAAAACATTCAGTACTTC; CDR3 protein: CASSRPGGGAKNIQYF
D gene: .; clone size: .; J gene: TRBJ1-6; CDR3 length: 13; V gene: TRBV5-8; CDR3 DNA: TGTGCCAGCAGCTTTGGGCGTAATTCACCCCTCCACTTT; CDR3 protein: CASSFGRNSPLHF
D gene: TRBD1; clone size: few; J gene: TRBJ2-7; CDR3 length: 13; V gene: TRBV7-9; CDR3 DNA: TGTGCCAGCAGCTCAGACAGGGTGGGCGAGCAGTACTTC; CDR3 protein: CASSSDRVGEQYF
D gene: TRBD1; clone size: .; J gene: TRBJ1-1; CDR3 length: 14; V gene: TRBV5-1; CDR3 DNA: TGCGCCAGCAGCTCCGGGACAGGGGTGACTGAAGCTTTCTTT; CDR3 protein: CASSSGTGVTEAFF
D gene: TRBD1; clone size: once; J gene: TRBJ2-5; CDR3 length: 14; V gene: TRBV7-2; CDR3 DNA: TGTGCCAGCAGTTCCAGACAGGGTGAAGAGACCCAGTACTTC; CDR3 protein: CASSSRQGEETQYF
D gene: .; clone size: .; J gene: TRBJ1-4; CDR3 length: 14; V gene: TRBV3-1/TRBV3-2; CDR3 DNA: TGTGCCAGCAGCCCTCCTCAGGCTAATGAAAAACTGTTTTTT; CDR3 protein: CASSPPQANEKLFF
D gene: .; clone size: .; J gene: TRBJ1-6; CDR3 length: 16; V gene: TRBV5-1; CDR3 DNA: TGCGCCAGCAGCTTGGCAGGGGCTCAGAATGATTCACCCCTCCACTTT; CDR3 protein: CASSLAGAQNDSPLHF
D gene: .; clone size: .; J gene: TRBJ1-2; CDR3 length: 15; V gene: TRBV6-5; CDR3 DNA: TGTGCCAGCAGTTACGGGCAGGGATATCGCTATGGCTACACCTTC; CDR3 protein: CASSYGQGYRYGYTF
D gene: .; clone size: few; J gene: TRBJ1-4; CDR3 length: 17; V gene: TRBV5-6; CDR3 DNA: TGTGCCAGCAGCTTGGTGGGGACAATGGGGGATAATGAAAAACTGTTTTTT; CDR3 protein: CASSLVGTMGDNEKLFF
D gene: .; clone size: .; J gene: TRBJ1-2; CDR3 length: 14; V gene: TRBV2; CDR3 DNA: TGTGCCAGCAGTGGGACAGTTGTAAGTGTTGGCTACACCTTC; CDR3 protein: CASSGTVVSVGYTF
D gene: .; clone size: few; J gene: TRBJ2-2; CDR3 length: 14; V gene: TRBV19; CDR3 DNA: TGTGCCAGTAAGTTAGTGGCGGCCGGCGGGGAGCTGTTTTTT; CDR3 protein: CASKLVAAGGELFF
D gene: .; clone size: .; J gene: TRBJ2-5; CDR3 length: 13; V gene: TRBV2; CDR3 DNA: TGTGCCAGCAGTTCGACCGAGCGGGAGACCCAGTACTTC; CDR3 protein: CASSSTERETQYF
D gene: .; clone size: many; J gene: TRBJ1-1; CDR3 length: 13; V gene: TRBV7-2; CDR3 DNA: TGTGCCAGCAGCTTTAGTCGCGACACTGAAGCTTTCTTT; CDR3 protein: CASSFSRDTEAFF
D gene: TRBD1; clone size: .; J gene: TRBJ1-1; CDR3 length: 15; V gene: TRBV5-6; CDR3 DNA: TGTGCCAGCAGTGATTCCGGGACAGGGTCTACTGAAGCTTTCTTT; CDR3 protein: CASSDSGTGSTEAFF
D gene: .; clone size: .; J gene: TRBJ2-2; CDR3 length: 15; V gene: TRBV5-1; CDR3 DNA: TGCGCCAGCAGCTTGGAGGCAGGGCTTATAGGGGAGCTGTTTTTT; CDR3 protein: CASSLEAGLIGELFF
D gene: TRBD1; clone size: .; J gene: TRBJ1-2; CDR3 length: 15; V gene: TRBV18; CDR3 DNA: TGTGCCAGCTCACCGAGTCCAGGGGGCGACTATGGCTACACCTTC; CDR3 protein: CASSPSPGGDYGYTF
D gene: TRBD1; clone size: .; J gene: TRBJ2-3; CDR3 length: 14; V gene: TRBV7-6; CDR3 DNA: TGTGCCAGCAGCCCAGACAGGGTCACAGATACGCAGTATTTT; CDR3 protein: CASSPDRVTDTQYF
D gene: .; clone size: .; J gene: TRBJ1-2; CDR3 length: 14; V gene: TRBV18; CDR3 DNA: TGTGCCAGCTCCCAAATCGGGGAAGCGGATGGCTACACCTTC; CDR3 protein: CASSQIGEADGYTF